The clone carrying this TCR beta chain was picked up a small number of times. The V gene's germline CDR1 is SGHDT and CDR2 YYEEEE. CDR3 length: 19 residues. V gave up 2 bases and J gave up 2 bases, with 23 bases separating them. A sample-barcoded 5' primer and a J-beta primer mix were used in a second PCR of about 6 to 12 cycles. TCRdb reprocessed the 5' RACE reads via MiXCR and lists one record per CDR3 protein. This table has over 700,000 distinct CDR3 sequences, more than 20% appearing once. The data originate from a study of blood T cells in healthy people across ages. The data also belong to a second study, concerning T cells of mothers and their children. As that study records: The second PCR used the M1S primer, and this primer added sample barcodes and 2-4 random nucleotides. In unrelated and related pairs, TCR recombination output is shaped in a similar way by thymic selection.

V is TRBV5-6 and J is TRBJ1-5; D unclear. The origin of this receptor is a boy between 10 and 17 years old in good health. Sequenced material: blood. The CDR3 loop is CASSLSRRAGIGGNQPQHF. In DNA form, the CDR3 reads TGTGCCAGCAGCTTATCTCGGCGGGCGGGAATAGGAGGCAATCAGCCCCAGCATTTT. Together with reference TRBV5-6 and TRBJ1-5, the CDR3 gives the full variable domain: DAGVTQSPTHLIKTRGQQVTLRCSPKSGHDTVSWYQQALGQGPQFIFQYYEEEERQRGNFPDRFSGHQFPNYSSELNVNALLLGDSALYLCASSLSRRAGIGGNQPQHFGDGTRLSIL.